These 6 T cell receptor beta chains originate from one sample sequenced in a study of long-term antiretroviral therapy in people with HIV. At the survey level, the v3.0 immunoSEQ assay was run. Sequencing used immunoSEQ multiplex PCR; TCRdb keeps in-frame clones, though not all of them. This table holds approximately 22,000 clones, 84% found once. The sequencing here drew on unsorted PBMCs, taken 1.9 years after starting antiretroviral therapy. All receptors derive from a woman aged 45-60 years with HIV.

This chain joins TRBV19 and TRBJ2-3; unclear D gene. CDR3 length equals 14 residues. Trimming took off 1 base at V and 0 bases at J, with 5 bases between the two ends. The germline CDR1 and CDR2 sequences are LNHDA and SQIVND (reference sequence). The CDR3 reads CASSIGPSTDTQYF. In DNA, the CDR3 is TGTGCCAGTAGTATAGGACCGAGCACAGATACGCAGTATTTT.

In DNA, the CDR3 is TGTGCCAGCAGCCCTCTGAGGGCAGGGTCCGCAGATACGCAGTATTTT. It translates to CASSPLRAGSADTQYF. The V gene is TRBV7-9, the J gene TRBJ2-3, with D perhaps TRBD1 or TRBD2 (5 bases each). CDR3 length: 16 amino acids. Trimming removed 5 bases from V and 4 bases from J, with 19 bases in between. From germline, CDR1 is SEHNR and CDR2 FQNEAQ (reference sequence).

This sequence joins TRBV20-1 and TRBJ1-2; D gene unclear. The length of the CDR3 is 10 residues. Germline CDR1 is DFQATT and CDR2 is SNEGSKA (reference sequence). Here the CDR3 reads CSCPKPGYTF. In DNA form, the CDR3 reads TGCAGCTGTCCAAAACCAGGCTACACCTTC.

The V call is TRBV5-4, the J call TRBJ1-3, with a tentative D call TRBD1 (5 bases). Germline V lookup: CDR1 SGHNT, CDR2 YYREEE (reference sequence). Trimming shortened V by 0 bases and J by 3 bases, and 13 bases separated the two germline ends. This CDR3 is 16 amino acids long. CDR3 protein: CASSLERGIVGNTIYF. In DNA, the CDR3 is TGTGCCAGCAGCTTGGAGAGGGGTATTGTTGGAAACACCATATATTTT.

This chain links TRBV9 with TRBJ2-5; 7 bases map to TRBD1. The J call may be faulty, since TRBJ2-7 better matches the DNA end. This CDR3 contains 14 residues. The germline V gene has CDR1 SGDLS and CDR2 YYNGEE. CDR3 coding DNA: TGTGCCAGCAGCGTAGGTCAGGGGGCCTACGAGCAGTACTTC. Its translation is CASSVGQGAYEQYF.

This clone was counted a few times. The rearrangement joins TRBV9 to TRBJ2-1; 12 bases are a match to TRBD2. V lost 3 bases and J lost 6; bases outside the gene matches: 13. Germline V gives CDR1 SGDLS, CDR2 YYNGEE. This CDR3 is built from 18 residues. CDR3 sequence: CASSGAPALAGGGNEQFF. The DNA for the CDR3 is TGTGCCAGCAGCGGAGCCCCGGCCCTAGCGGGGGGGGGCAATGAGCAGTTCTTC.